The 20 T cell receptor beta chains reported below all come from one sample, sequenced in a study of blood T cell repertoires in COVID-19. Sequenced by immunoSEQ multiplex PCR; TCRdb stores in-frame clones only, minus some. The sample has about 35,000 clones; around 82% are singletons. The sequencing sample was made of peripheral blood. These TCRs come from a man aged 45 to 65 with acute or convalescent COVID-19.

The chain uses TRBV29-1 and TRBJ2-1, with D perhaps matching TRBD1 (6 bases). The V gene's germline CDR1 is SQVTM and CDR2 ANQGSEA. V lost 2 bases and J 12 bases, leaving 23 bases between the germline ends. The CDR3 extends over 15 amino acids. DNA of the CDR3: TGCAGCGTTGAACTTCAGGACAGACCTACAATGACGCAGTTCTTC. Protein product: CSVELQDRPTMTQFF.

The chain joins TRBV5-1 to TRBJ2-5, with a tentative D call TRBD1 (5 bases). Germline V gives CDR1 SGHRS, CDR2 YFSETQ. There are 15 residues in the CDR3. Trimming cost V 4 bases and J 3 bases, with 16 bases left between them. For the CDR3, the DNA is TGCGCCAGCAGCATGGCCCAGGGTAGGGAAGAGACCCAGTACTTC. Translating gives CASSMAQGREETQYF. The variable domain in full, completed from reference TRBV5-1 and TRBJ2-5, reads KAGVTQTPRYLIKTRGQQVTLSCSPISGHRSVSWYQQTPGQGLQFLFEYFSETQRNKGNFPGRFSGRQFSNSRSEMNVSTLELGDSALYLCASSMAQGREETQYFGPGTRLLVL.

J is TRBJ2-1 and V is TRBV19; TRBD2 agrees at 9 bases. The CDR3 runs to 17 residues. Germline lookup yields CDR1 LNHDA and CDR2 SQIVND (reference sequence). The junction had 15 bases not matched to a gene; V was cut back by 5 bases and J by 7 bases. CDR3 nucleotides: TGTGCCAGTAGTCGCCGCCGGGCTAGCGGGATGATTAATGAGCAGTTCTTC. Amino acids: CASSRRRASGMINEQFF.

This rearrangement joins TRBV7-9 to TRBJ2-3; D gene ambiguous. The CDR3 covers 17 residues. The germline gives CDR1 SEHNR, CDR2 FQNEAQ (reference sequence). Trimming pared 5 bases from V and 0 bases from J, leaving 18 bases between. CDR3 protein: CASSPVGLSSSTDTQYF. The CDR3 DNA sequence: TGTGCCAGCAGCCCCGTTGGGCTTTCTTCTAGCACAGATACGCAGTATTTT.

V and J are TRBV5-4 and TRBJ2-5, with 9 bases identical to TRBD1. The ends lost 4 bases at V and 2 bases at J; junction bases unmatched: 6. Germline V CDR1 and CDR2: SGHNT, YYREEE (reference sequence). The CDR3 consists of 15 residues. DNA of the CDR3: TGTGCCAGCAGCCTCCGGGACAGGGCACAAGAGACCCAGTACTTC. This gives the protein CASSLRDRAQETQYF.

The CDR3 loop reads CASSLRREVQETQYF. DNA of the CDR3: TGTGCCAGCAGCTTACGGCGGGAGGTCCAAGAGACCCAGTACTTC. The chain joins TRBV7-6 to TRBJ2-5; 8 bases are shared with TRBD2. Per the germline V gene, CDR1 is SGHVS and CDR2 is FNYEAQ. CDR3 size: 15 residues. V was clipped by 2 bases and J by 1 base; unmatched bases: 3.

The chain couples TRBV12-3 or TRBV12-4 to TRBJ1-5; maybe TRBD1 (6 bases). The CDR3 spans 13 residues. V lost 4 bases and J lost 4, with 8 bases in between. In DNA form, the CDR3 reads TGTGCCAGCAGTTGGACAGAGAATCAGCCCCAGCATTTT. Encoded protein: CASSWTENQPQHF.

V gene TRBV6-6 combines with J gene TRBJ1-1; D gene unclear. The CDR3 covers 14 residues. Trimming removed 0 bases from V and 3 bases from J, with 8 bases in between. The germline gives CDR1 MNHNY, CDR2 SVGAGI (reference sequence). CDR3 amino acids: CASSYSGVDTEAFF. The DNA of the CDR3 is TGTGCCAGCAGTTACTCCGGGGTAGACACTGAAGCTTTCTTT.

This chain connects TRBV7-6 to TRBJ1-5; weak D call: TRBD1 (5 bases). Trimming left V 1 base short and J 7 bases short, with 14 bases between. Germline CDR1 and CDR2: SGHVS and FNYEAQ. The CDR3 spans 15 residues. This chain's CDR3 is CASSLGAGDVQPQHF. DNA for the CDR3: TGTGCCAGCAGCTTAGGAGCGGGGGACGTGCAGCCCCAGCATTTT.

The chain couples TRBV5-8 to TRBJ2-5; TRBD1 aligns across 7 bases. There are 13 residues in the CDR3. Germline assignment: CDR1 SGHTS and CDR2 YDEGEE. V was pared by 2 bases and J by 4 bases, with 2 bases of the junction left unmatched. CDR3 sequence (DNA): TGTGCCAGCAGCTTAGCAGGGGGAGAGACCCAGTACTTC. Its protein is CASSLAGGETQYF.

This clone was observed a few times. For the CDR3, the DNA is TGTGCCAGCAGTTACGGGACAGGGAACACCGGGGAGCTGTTTTTT. It specifies CASSYGTGNTGELFF. The chain couples TRBV27 to TRBJ2-2, with 8 bases identical to TRBD1. The CDR3 contains 15 residues. From germline, CDR1 is MNHEY and CDR2 SMNVEV (reference sequence). The J segment lost 1 base and the V segment lost 4 bases, leaving 2 bases of the junction unmatched.

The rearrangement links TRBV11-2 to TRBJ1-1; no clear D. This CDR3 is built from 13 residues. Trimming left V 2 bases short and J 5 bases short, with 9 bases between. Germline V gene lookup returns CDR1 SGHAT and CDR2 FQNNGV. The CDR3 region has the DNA TGTGCCAGCAGCTTATCAGGAAGTACTGAAGCTTTCTTT. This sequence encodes CASSLSGSTEAFF.

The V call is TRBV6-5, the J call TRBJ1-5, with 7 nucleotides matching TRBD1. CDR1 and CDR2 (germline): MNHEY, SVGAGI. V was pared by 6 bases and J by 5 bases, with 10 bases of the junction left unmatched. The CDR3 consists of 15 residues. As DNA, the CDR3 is TGTGCCAGCAGCTACCTTGGCAGGGGGGATCAGCCCCAGCATTTT. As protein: CASSYLGRGDQPQHF.

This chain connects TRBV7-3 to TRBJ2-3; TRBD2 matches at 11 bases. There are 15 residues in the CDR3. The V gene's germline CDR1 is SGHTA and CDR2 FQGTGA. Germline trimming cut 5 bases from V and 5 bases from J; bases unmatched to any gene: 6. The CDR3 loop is CASSLSGGARDTQYF. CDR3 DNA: TGTGCCAGCAGCCTTAGCGGGGGGGCGAGAGATACGCAGTATTTT. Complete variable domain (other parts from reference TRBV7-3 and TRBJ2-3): GAGVSQTPSNKVTEKGKYVELRCDPISGHTALYWYRQSLGQGPEFLIYFQGTGAADDSGLPNDRFFAVRPEGSVSTLKIQRTERGDSAVYLCASSLSGGARDTQYFGPGTRLTVL.

CDR3 coding DNA: TGTGCCAGCAGCTTGCGTTCTTCGGGCGGGACGAACACCGGGGAGCTGTTTTTT. Translating it yields CASSLRSSGGTNTGELFF. J is TRBJ2-2 and V is TRBV5-4, with D maybe TRBD2 (6 bases). Trimming took 1 base from V and 0 from J, leaving 16 bases between them. The germline gives CDR1 SGHNT, CDR2 YYREEE (reference sequence). This CDR3 contains 18 residues.

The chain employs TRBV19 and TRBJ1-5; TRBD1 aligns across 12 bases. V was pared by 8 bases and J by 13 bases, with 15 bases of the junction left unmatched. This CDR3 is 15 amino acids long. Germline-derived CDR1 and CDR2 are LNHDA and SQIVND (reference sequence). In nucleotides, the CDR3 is TGTGCCAGTTCGCCGGGACAGGGGGCGCGAGCTAGACAGCATTTT. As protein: CASSPGQGARARQHF.

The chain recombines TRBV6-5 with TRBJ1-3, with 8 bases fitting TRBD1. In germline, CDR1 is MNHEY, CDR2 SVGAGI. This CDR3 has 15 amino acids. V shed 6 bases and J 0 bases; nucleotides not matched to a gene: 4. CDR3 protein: CASRAQGVSGNTIYF. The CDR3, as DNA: TGTGCCAGCAGGGCACAGGGGGTCTCTGGAAACACCATATATTTT.

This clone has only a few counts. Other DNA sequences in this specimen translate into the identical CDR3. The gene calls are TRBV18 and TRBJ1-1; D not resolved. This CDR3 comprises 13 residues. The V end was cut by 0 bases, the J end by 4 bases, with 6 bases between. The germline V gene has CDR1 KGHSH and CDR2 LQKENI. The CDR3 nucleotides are TGTGCCAGCTCACCACCGGAGGGCACTGAAGCTTTCTTT. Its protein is CASSPPEGTEAFF.

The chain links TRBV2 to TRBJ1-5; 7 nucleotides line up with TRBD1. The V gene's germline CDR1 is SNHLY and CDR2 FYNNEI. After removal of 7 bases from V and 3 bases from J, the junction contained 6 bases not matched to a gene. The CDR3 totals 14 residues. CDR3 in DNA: TGTGCCAGCACCCTGACAGGGTACAATCAGCCCCAGCATTTT. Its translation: CASTLTGYNQPQHF. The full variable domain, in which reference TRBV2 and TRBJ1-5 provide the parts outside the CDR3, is EPEVTQTPSHQVTQMGQEVILRCVPISNHLYFYWYRQILGQKVEFLVSFYNNEISEKSEIFDDQFSVERPDGSNFTLKIRSTKLEDSAMYFCASTLTGYNQPQHFGDGTRLSIL.

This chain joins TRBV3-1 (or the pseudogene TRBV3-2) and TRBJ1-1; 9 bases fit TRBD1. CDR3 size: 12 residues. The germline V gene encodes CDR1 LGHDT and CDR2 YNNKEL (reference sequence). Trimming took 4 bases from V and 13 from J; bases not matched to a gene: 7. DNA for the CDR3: TGTGCCAGCAGCCCCCGGGACAGGGATCTTTTCTTT. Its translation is CASSPRDRDLFF.